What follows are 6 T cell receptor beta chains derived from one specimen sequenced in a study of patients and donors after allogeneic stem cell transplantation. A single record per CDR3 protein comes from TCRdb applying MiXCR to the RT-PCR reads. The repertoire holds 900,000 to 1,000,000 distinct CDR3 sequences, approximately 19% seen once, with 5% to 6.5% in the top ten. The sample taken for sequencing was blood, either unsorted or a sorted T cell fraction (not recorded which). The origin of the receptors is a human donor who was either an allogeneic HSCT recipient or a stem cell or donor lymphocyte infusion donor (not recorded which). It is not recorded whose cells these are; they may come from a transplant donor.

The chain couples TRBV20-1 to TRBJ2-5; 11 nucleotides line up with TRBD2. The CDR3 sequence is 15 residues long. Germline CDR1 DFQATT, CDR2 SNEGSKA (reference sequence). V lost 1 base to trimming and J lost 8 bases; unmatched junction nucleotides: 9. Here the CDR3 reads CSARAPGGTSGTQYF. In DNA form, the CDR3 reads TGCAGTGCTAGAGCCCCTGGGGGGACTAGCGGTACCCAGTACTTC.

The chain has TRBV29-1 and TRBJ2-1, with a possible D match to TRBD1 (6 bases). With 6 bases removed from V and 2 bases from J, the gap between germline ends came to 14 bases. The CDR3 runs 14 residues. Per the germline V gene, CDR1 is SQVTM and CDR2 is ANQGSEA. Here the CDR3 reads CSVLQGPTYNEQFF. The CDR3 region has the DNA TGCAGCGTCCTCCAGGGGCCTACCTACAATGAGCAGTTCTTC.

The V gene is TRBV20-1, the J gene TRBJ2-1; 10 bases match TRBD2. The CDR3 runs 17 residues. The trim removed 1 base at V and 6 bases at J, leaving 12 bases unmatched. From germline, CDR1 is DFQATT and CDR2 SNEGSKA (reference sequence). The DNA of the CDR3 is TGCAGTGCTAGAGTTTTAGCGGGGGGCCCTTGGGGCAATGAGCAGTTCTTC. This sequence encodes CSARVLAGGPWGNEQFF.

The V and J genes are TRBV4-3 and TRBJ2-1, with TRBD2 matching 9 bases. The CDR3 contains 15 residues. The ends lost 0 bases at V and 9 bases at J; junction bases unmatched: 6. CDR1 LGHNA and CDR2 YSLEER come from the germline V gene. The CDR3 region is CASSQDGGGATEQFF. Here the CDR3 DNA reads TGCGCCAGCAGCCAAGATGGCGGGGGGGCCACTGAGCAGTTCTTC.

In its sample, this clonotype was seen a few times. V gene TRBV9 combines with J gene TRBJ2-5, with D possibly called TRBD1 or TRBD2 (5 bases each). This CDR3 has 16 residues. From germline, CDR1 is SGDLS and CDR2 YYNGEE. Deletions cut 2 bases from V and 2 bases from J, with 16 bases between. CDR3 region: CASSVAEGTAQETQYF. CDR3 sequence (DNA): TGTGCCAGCAGCGTGGCTGAGGGGACCGCACAAGAGACCCAGTACTTC.

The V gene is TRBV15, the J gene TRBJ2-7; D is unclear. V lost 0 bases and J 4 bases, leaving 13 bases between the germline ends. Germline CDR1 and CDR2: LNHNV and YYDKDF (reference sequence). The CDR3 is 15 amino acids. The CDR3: CATSRDRASFYEQYF. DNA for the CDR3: TGTGCCACCAGCAGAGATAGGGCCAGCTTTTACGAGCAGTACTTC.